The source of this T cell receptor (beta chain) is a study of metastatic and nonmetastatic thyroid tumors. Study information: Peripheral blood and tumor or nodule samples from malignant and benign thyroid patients were compared.

This clone has a count of ten or more. Its specificity is unknown. TCRdb re-called clones from the PCR reads using MiXCR. The sample comprises tens of thousands of clones, 25% to 35% of which are singletons, and over 25% rests with the top ten. There are 16 residues in the CDR3. V was clipped by 6 bases and J by 4 bases; unmatched bases: 10. CDR1 DFQATT and CDR2 SNEGSKA come from the germline V gene (reference sequence). Thyroid surgery was performed in patients who had received no treatment beforehand. Whole-study findings and limits: In both blood and tumor samples, TCR beta diversity was reported significantly higher for malignant than benign nodules.

Input material: blood. This clonotype originated in a female donor with papillary thyroid cancer or a benign thyroid nodule (not recorded which). Some clones in this sample may be carry-over from other donors' samples. This chain joins TRBV20-1 and TRBJ1-4, with 11 bases matching TRBD1. CDR3 bases: TGCAGTGCCGACCCCGGGACAGGGGGATATAATGAAAAACTGTTTTTT. It encodes CSADPGTGGYNEKLFF.